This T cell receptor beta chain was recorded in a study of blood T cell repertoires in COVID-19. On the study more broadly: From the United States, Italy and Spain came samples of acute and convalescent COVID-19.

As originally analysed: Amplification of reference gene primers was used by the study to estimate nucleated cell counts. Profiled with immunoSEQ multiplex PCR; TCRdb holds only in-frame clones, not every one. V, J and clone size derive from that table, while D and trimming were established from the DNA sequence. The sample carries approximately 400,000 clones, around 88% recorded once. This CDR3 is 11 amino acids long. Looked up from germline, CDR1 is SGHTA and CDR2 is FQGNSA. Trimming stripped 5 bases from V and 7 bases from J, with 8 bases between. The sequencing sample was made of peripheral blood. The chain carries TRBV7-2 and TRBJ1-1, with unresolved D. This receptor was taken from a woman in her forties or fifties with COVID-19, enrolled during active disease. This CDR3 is CASSPRFEAFF. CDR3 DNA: TGTGCCAGCAGCCCTCGTTTTGAAGCTTTCTTT.